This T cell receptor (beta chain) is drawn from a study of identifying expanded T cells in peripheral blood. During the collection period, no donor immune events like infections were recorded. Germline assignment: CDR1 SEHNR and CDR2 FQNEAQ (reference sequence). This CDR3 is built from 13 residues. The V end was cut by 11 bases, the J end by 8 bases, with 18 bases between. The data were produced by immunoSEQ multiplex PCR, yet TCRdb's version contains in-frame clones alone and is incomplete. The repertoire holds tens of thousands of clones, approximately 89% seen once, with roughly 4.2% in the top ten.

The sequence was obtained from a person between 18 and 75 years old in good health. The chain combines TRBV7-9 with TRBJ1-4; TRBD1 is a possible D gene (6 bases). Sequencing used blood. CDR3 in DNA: TGTGCCGGGGAGGGGGACCGCCGAGAAAAACTGTTTTTT. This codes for CAGEGDRREKLFF.